The T cell receptor (beta chain) described here comes from a study of T cell responses to AZD1222 COVID-19 vaccine. The CDR3 sequence is 14 residues long. V shed 3 bases and J shed 2 bases, with 10 bases lying between them. Germline V lookup: CDR1 SGHTA, CDR2 FQGNSA. A note on this clone: Its antigen is unknown.

Whole-study results and caveats: Rises in breadth and depth of Spike-specific TCRs came after two AZD1222 doses. Of the AZD1222 recipients, only 5 to 7 were seropositive at baseline. It should be noted that donors were predominantly white British and more often female, and clonal diversity was possibly underestimated. Nearly half of the spike-specific TCRs reportedly recognize variant regions that carry no mutations.

Produced via immunoSEQ multiplex PCR; TCRdb's table is partial and in-frame only. The repertoire has roughly 67,000 clones, approximately 88% of them found once; the top ten carry about a fifth. The sample in question was peripheral blood, obtained on day 0 of AZD1222 vaccination. This chain joins TRBV7-2 and TRBJ1-2, with D maybe TRBD1 (5 bases). This TCR derives from an adult in good health. The CDR3 here is CASSFDSVNYGYTF. As DNA, the CDR3 is TGTGCCAGCAGCTTCGACAGTGTGAACTATGGCTACACCTTC.